Below, 25 T cell receptor beta chains from the same sample are listed, as sequenced in a study of blood T cell repertoires in COVID-19. Here immunoSEQ multiplex PCR was the method, and the copy in TCRdb shows in-frame clones only, minus some. The sample has under 100,000 clones; 85% to 90% are singletons. Sequenced: peripheral blood. The receptors here all came from a man in his fifties with active COVID-19.

This chain connects TRBV19 to TRBJ2-7, with 7 bases fitting TRBD2. Germline CDR1 is LNHDA and CDR2 is SQIVND (reference sequence). The CDR3 runs to 13 residues. J gave up 6 bases and V 3 bases, and 5 bases lay outside the gene matches. CDR3: CASSIKRGLEQYF. CDR3 sequence (DNA): TGTGCCAGTAGTATCAAGCGGGGCCTCGAGCAGTACTTC.

This clone was picked up one time. This chain uses TRBV7-3 with TRBJ2-3, with TRBD2 identical over 8 bases. The CDR3 is 17 amino acids. V shed 4 bases, J shed 2 bases, and the junction held 11 bases outside the gene matches. CDR1 and CDR2 (germline): SGHTA, FQGTGA. The DNA for the CDR3 is TGTGCCAGCAGCTCCGACGCCATAGCGGGGATCACAGATACGCAGTATTTT. Its protein is CASSSDAIAGITDTQYF.

This clone was observed once. The chain combines TRBV19 with TRBJ2-1; D is uncertain. V was cut by 1 base and J by 0 bases, with 13 bases left in between. CDR3 length equals 17 residues. CDR1 and CDR2 (germline): LNHDA, SQIVND (reference sequence). CDR3 amino acids: CASSIVGYRSSYNEQFF. Here the CDR3 DNA reads TGTGCCAGTAGTATAGTCGGGTATCGGAGCTCCTACAATGAGCAGTTCTTC.

A single count supports this clone. This chain connects TRBV9 to TRBJ1-2; the match to TRBD1 covers 7 bases. V shed 4 bases, J shed 5 bases, and the junction held 11 bases outside the gene matches. Germline V lookup: CDR1 SGDLS, CDR2 YYNGEE. This CDR3 has 15 residues. Written as DNA, the CDR3 is TGTGCCAGCAGCCCCTGGGACAGCCCAAGGTATGGCTACACCTTC. Its translation: CASSPWDSPRYGYTF. The whole variable domain, filled in from reference TRBV9 and TRBJ1-2, reads DSGVTQTPKHLITATGQRVTLRCSPRSGDLSVYWYQQSLDQGLQFLIQYYNGEERAKGNILERFSAQQFPDLHSELNLSSLELGDSALYFCASSPWDSPRYGYTFGSGTRLTVV.

This clone was counted between two and nine times. CDR3: CASSAGRNWDYEQYF. In DNA, the CDR3 is TGTGCCAGCAGCGCGGGACGGAACTGGGACTACGAGCAGTACTTC. V is TRBV7-9 and J is TRBJ2-7; maybe TRBD2 (6 bases). The V gene lost 5 bases and the J gene lost 3 bases, with 17 bases spanning the gap. Germline CDR1 and CDR2: SEHNR and FQNEAQ (reference sequence). The CDR3 contains 15 residues.

The V gene is TRBV9, the J gene TRBJ2-3; 7 bases align to TRBD1. The V and J ends lost 3 bases and 2 bases, in that order; junction bases with no gene match: 6. CDR3 length: 15 residues. Germline V gene sequence: CDR1 SGDLS, CDR2 YYNGEE. DNA of the CDR3: TGTGCCAGCAGCGGTTTTGGGACAGCCACAGATACGCAGTATTTT. It specifies CASSGFGTATDTQYF.

This chain joins TRBV10-1 and TRBJ2-5, with 11 bases lining up with TRBD2. The CDR3 contains 16 residues. V dropped 6 bases and J dropped 1; count of bases not matched to a gene: 7. In germline, CDR1 is WNHNN, CDR2 SYGVQD (reference sequence). CDR3 in DNA: TGCGCCAGCAGCAGGGTAGCGGGGGGGATCCAAGAGACCCAGTACTTC. As protein: CASSRVAGGIQETQYF.

This chain links TRBV12-3 or TRBV12-4 with TRBJ1-1; D unresolved. Trimming shortened V by 3 bases and J by 3 bases, and 2 bases separated the two germline ends. CDR3 size: 11 residues. CDR3 sequence reads: CASSFDTEAFF. Here the CDR3 DNA reads TGTGCCAGCAGTTTCGACACTGAAGCTTTCTTT.

The chain carries TRBV4-3 and TRBJ1-2, with 9 nucleotides matching TRBD1. CDR1 and CDR2 from the germline V gene are LGHNA and YSLEER. The trim removed 6 bases at V and 7 bases at J, leaving 15 bases unmatched. CDR3 length: 16 residues. CDR3 region: CASSLRTGVERSGYTF. The CDR3 nucleotides read TGCGCCAGCAGTCTAAGGACAGGGGTAGAGAGGTCTGGCTACACCTTC.

The V gene is TRBV25-1, the J gene TRBJ2-3, with unresolved D. V lost 3 bases, J lost 0 bases, and 7 bases lay in between. The CDR3 covers 14 residues. CDR1 and CDR2 (germline): MGHDK, SYGVNS. In nucleotides, the CDR3 is TGTGCCAGCAGTGAGATGGCTAGCACAGATACGCAGTATTTT. Residues: CASSEMASTDTQYF.

V and J are TRBV5-6 and TRBJ2-4; no clear D. Deletions cut 1 base from V and 2 bases from J, with 22 bases between. CDR3 length: 19 residues. Germline V gene sequence: CDR1 SGHDT, CDR2 YYEEEE. The chain's CDR3 is CASSLFLGSLATTKNIQYF. The CDR3 DNA follows: TGTGCCAGCAGCTTGTTTCTCGGGTCACTCGCTACCACCAAAAACATTCAGTACTTC.

The rearrangement uses TRBV11-2 and TRBJ1-1, with 7 nucleotides matching TRBD1. Germline CDR1 is SGHAT and CDR2 is FQNNGV. The CDR3 totals 16 residues. Trimming at V came to 4 bases and at J to 1 base, leaving 9 bases not matched to a gene. CDR3 coding DNA: TGTGCCAGCAGCTCCCCAGGCCGGACAGGGAACACTGAAGCTTTCTTT. Its protein is CASSSPGRTGNTEAFF. The whole variable domain, remainder taken from reference TRBV11-2 and TRBJ1-1, is EAGVAQSPRYKIIEKRQSVAFWCNPISGHATLYWYQQILGQGPKLLIQFQNNGVVDDSQLPKDRFSAERLKGVDSTLKIQPAKLEDSAVYLCASSSPGRTGNTEAFFGQGTRLTVV.

The chain recombines TRBV6-5 with TRBJ2-5, with 10 bases aligning to TRBD1. Germline V CDR1 and CDR2: MNHEY, SVGAGI. V was clipped by 6 bases and J by 5 bases; unmatched bases: 6. The CDR3 sequence is 14 residues long. CDR3 nucleotide sequence: TGTGCCAGCAGCCTTGACAGGGGGCGGGAGACCCAGTACTTC. Translating gives CASSLDRGRETQYF.

The chain carries TRBV19 and TRBJ2-4; the D gene is possibly TRBD2 (6 bases). Trimming pared 7 bases from V and 0 bases from J, leaving 31 bases between. The CDR3 spans 21 residues. Germline CDR1 is LNHDA and CDR2 is SQIVND (reference sequence). The CDR3 sequence: CASTLNNPVAALYIAKNIQYF. The DNA for the CDR3 is TGTGCCAGTACCCTAAACAATCCGGTAGCGGCACTCTATATAGCCAAAAACATTCAGTACTTC.

V gene TRBV5-1 combines with J gene TRBJ2-5; TRBD1 matches at 8 bases. Losses at the gene ends were 0 bases for V and 2 bases for J; bases not matched to a gene: 6. The CDR3 runs to 16 residues. CDR1 is SGHRS, CDR2 YFSETQ, per germline. The DNA for the CDR3 is TGCGCCAGCAGCTTGGGGCCAGGGGGCGGGCAAGAGACCCAGTACTTC. Encoded protein: CASSLGPGGGQETQYF.

The chain recombines TRBV28 with TRBJ2-1, with D maybe TRBD2 (5 bases). The CDR3 consists of 16 residues. CDR1 and CDR2 from the germline V gene are MDHEN and SYDVKM. V was clipped by 1 base and J by 0 bases, with 10 bases between them. The DNA of the CDR3 is TGTGCCAGCAGTTTATCTGCCGGGGTCTCCTACAATGAGCAGTTCTTC. The encoded protein is CASSLSAGVSYNEQFF.

This clone was counted between two and nine times. Here the CDR3 reads CASSSVYNQPQHF. CDR3 coding DNA: TGTGCCAGCAGTTCCGTCTACAATCAGCCCCAGCATTTT. The rearrangement joins TRBV28 to TRBJ1-5; no clear D gene. The ends were cut back, 4 bases at V and 3 bases at J, with 7 bases in the middle. The germline V gene encodes CDR1 MDHEN and CDR2 SYDVKM. CDR3 length: 13 amino acids.

The chain is built from TRBV11-1 and TRBJ1-3; D is undetermined. V was trimmed by 1 base and J by 0 bases, leaving 10 bases between them. The CDR3 runs 16 residues. Germline V gene data show CDR1 as SGHAT and CDR2 as FQDESV (reference sequence). The CDR3 bases are TGTGCCAGCAGCTTAGAGCGGAAGAGCTCTGGAAACACCATATATTTT. Its protein product is CASSLERKSSGNTIYF.

This rearrangement joins TRBV10-2 to TRBJ1-5; TRBD1 might be the D (6 bases). The CDR3 has 14 residues. The germline V gene has CDR1 WSHSY and CDR2 SAAADI. Trimming removed 5 bases from V and 3 bases from J, with 11 bases in between. DNA of the CDR3: TGCGCCAGCAGTTCACAGGGTGTCAATCAGCCCCAGCATTTT. Translated: CASSSQGVNQPQHF.

The chain is built from TRBV5-5 and TRBJ1-2, with 7 bases matching TRBD1. The CDR3 contains 15 residues. Germline V CDR1 and CDR2: SGHKS, YYEKEE (reference sequence). V gave up 4 bases and J gave up 4 bases; unmatched junction bases: 10. The CDR3 sequence is CASSPQGGMSYGYTF. In DNA form, the CDR3 reads TGTGCCAGCAGCCCTCAGGGGGGTATGAGCTATGGCTACACCTTC.

The J gene is TRBJ2-3, the V gene TRBV18, with 7 bases that match TRBD2. CDR1 and CDR2 from the germline V gene are KGHSH and LQKENI. The CDR3 is 12 residues long. Losses at the gene ends were 5 bases for V and 5 bases for J; bases not matched to a gene: 1. As DNA, the CDR3 is TGTGCCAGCTCAGCGGGGGTAGATACGCAGTATTTT. Its translation is CASSAGVDTQYF.

V gene TRBV11-3 combines with J gene TRBJ2-1, with TRBD1 matching 9 bases. CDR1 is SGHNT and CDR2 is YENEEA in the germline V gene. CDR3 length: 14 amino acids. The junction had 1 base not matched to a gene; V was cut back by 0 bases and J by 7 bases. The CDR3 loop reads CASSLEGQGNEQFF. In nucleotides, the CDR3 is TGTGCCAGCAGCTTAGAGGGACAGGGAAATGAGCAGTTCTTC. Drawing the rest from reference TRBV11-3 and TRBJ2-1, the complete variable domain is EAGVVQSPRYKIIEKKQPVAFWCNPISGHNTLYWYLQNLGQGPELLIRYENEEAVDDSQLPKDRFSAERLKGVDSTLKIQPAELGDSAVYLCASSLEGQGNEQFFGPGTRLTVL.

This chain uses TRBV15 with TRBJ2-7; 8 bases align to TRBD1. V dropped 10 bases and J dropped 2; count of bases not matched to a gene: 7. The CDR3 is made up of 13 amino acids. The germline CDR1 and CDR2 sequences are LNHNV and YYDKDF (reference sequence). Here the CDR3 DNA reads TGTGCCATCTCGGACAGGGTGACCTACGAGCAGTACTTC. Protein product: CAISDRVTYEQYF. The complete variable domain, with remaining parts taken from reference TRBV15 and TRBJ2-7, reads DAMVIQNPRYQVTQFGKPVTLSCSQTLNHNVMYWYQQKSSQAPKLLFHYYDKDFNNEADTPDNFQSRRPNTSFCFLDIRSPGLGDTAMYLCAISDRVTYEQYFGPGTRLTVT.

Here the CDR3 DNA reads TGTGCCAGCAGCTTAGCGATTGCTTTGGTTCCAATGGTAGCGGAGACCCAGTACTTC. Its translation is CASSLAIALVPMVAETQYF. The rearrangement uses TRBV7-8 and TRBJ2-5; possible D gene TRBD2, 5 bases. The germline V gene encodes CDR1 SGHVS and CDR2 FQNEAQ. The V end was cut by 0 bases, the J end by 5 bases, with 25 bases between. This CDR3 comprises 19 residues.

The J gene is TRBJ2-7, the V gene TRBV15; tentative D call: TRBD1 (6 bases). Per germline, CDR1 LNHNV and CDR2 YYDKDF (reference sequence). This CDR3 is 15 amino acids long. V was pared by 4 bases and J by 2 bases, with 15 bases between. The CDR3 region has the DNA TGTGCCACCAGCACCGTCAGGGGATTAACCTACGAGCAGTACTTC. This codes for CATSTVRGLTYEQYF.